These 7 T cell receptor beta chains originate from one sample sequenced in a study of identical twins. One entry per CDR3 protein, called by TCRdb with MiXCR from the 5' RACE reads. The sample has 250,000 to 350,000 distinct CDR3 sequences, more than 6.5% seen once. These sequences were also reported in another study, on yellow fever vaccine responses in identical twins.

The sequenced sample was memory (CD45RO+) T cells sorted from blood. All receptors come from a young woman in good health.

The chain links TRBV28 to TRBJ2-1; 12 bases align to TRBD2. There are 17 residues in the CDR3. Unmatched junction bases numbered 9, after V lost 3 bases and J lost 6 bases. Germline V gives CDR1 MDHEN, CDR2 SYDVKM. Here the CDR3 DNA reads TGTGCCAGCAGTTTCCCCCGGACTAGCGGGACTGTCAATGAGCAGTTCTTC. This gives the protein CASSFPRTSGTVNEQFF.

The chain is built from TRBV6-4 and TRBJ2-4, with 7 bases matching TRBD2. Germline CDR1 reads MRHNA; CDR2 reads SNTAGT. The J segment lost 9 bases and the V segment lost 3 bases, leaving 8 bases of the junction unmatched. The CDR3 has 14 amino acids. CDR3 nucleotide sequence: TGTGCCAGCAGTGAGTCGGGGGAGCGGGGCATTCAGTACTTC. Protein sequence: CASSESGERGIQYF.

A few counts support this clonotype. CDR3 in amino acids: CATSRGGEQKELFF. CDR3 DNA sequence: TGTGCCACCAGCAGAGGAGGGGAACAGAAGGAGCTGTTTTTT. This chain links TRBV15 with TRBJ2-2; D might be TRBD1 or TRBD2, each matching 5 bases. CDR1 and CDR2 (germline): LNHNV, YYDKDF (reference sequence). Between the trimmed V and J ends, which lost 1 base and 10 bases, there was a span of 13 bases. This CDR3 is 14 amino acids long.

V gene TRBV7-9 combines with J gene TRBJ1-1, with 8 bases lining up with TRBD1. The V gene end was trimmed by 1 base and the J gene end by 8 bases; junction bases not matched to a gene: 3. The CDR3 runs 13 residues. From germline, CDR1 is SEHNR and CDR2 FQNEAQ (reference sequence). CDR3 coding DNA: TGTGCCAGCAGCTTAGGGACAGGGATAGAAGCTTTCTTT. It encodes CASSLGTGIEAFF.

This clonotype was observed at least ten times. The chain is built from TRBV28 and TRBJ2-3; D might be TRBD1 (6 bases). Germline assignment: CDR1 MDHEN and CDR2 SYDVKM. V lost 8 bases and J 6 bases, leaving 18 bases between the germline ends. The CDR3 runs 14 residues. The chain's CDR3 is CASEEQGTADTQYF. In nucleotides, the CDR3 is TGTGCCAGCGAAGAACAGGGAACCGCGGATACGCAGTATTTT.

This clonotype was seen repeatedly, ten times or more. The chain carries TRBV28 and TRBJ1-5; possible D gene TRBD1, 6 bases. This CDR3 region has 19 residues. V was shortened by 1 base and J by 2 bases, with 21 bases between the two germline ends. The V gene's germline CDR1 is MDHEN and CDR2 SYDVKM. Here the CDR3 DNA reads TGTGCCAGCAGTTTATTCGTGGGAGGACAGATAGGGGGCAATCAGCCCCAGCATTTT. Translation gives CASSLFVGGQIGGNQPQHF.

This clonotype was found a few times. The junction shows a germline mismatch at one end, possibly a read error. The J gene is TRBJ2-7, the V gene TRBV6-1; no clear D. Germline CDR1 and CDR2: MNHNS and SASEGT. This CDR3 region has 14 residues. The CDR3 DNA reads TGTGCCAGCAGAGAAGGGTACGGCCCCAACGAGCAGTACTTC. It translates to CASREGYGPNEQYF.